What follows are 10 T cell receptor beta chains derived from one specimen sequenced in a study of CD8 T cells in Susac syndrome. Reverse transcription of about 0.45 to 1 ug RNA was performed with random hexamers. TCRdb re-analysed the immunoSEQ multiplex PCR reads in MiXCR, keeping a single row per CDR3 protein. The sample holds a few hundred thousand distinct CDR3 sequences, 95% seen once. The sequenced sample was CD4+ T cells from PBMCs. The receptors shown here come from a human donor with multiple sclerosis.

The CDR3 reads CASSYSTLGASYEQYF. The CDR3, as DNA: TGTGCCAGCAGTTACTCGACCTTGGGAGCTTCCTACGAGCAGTACTTC. The rearrangement links TRBV6-5 to TRBJ2-7; D is perhaps TRBD2 (5 bases). Germline CDR1 and CDR2: MNHEY and SVGAGI. V was trimmed by 0 bases and J by 1 base, leaving 13 bases between them. CDR3 length: 16 residues.

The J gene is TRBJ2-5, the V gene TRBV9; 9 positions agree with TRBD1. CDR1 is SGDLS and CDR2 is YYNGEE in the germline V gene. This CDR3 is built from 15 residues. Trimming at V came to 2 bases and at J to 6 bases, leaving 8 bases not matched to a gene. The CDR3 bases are TGTGCCAGCAGCGTTAAGGGACAGGGAGGTCAGACCCAGTACTTC. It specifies CASSVKGQGGQTQYF.

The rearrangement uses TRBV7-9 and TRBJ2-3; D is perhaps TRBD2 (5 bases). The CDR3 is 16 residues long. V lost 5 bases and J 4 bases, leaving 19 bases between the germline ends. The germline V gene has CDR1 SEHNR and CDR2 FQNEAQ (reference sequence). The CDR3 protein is CASSPLWVGAADTQYF. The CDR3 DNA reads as TGTGCCAGCAGCCCTCTCTGGGTGGGAGCGGCAGATACGCAGTATTTT.

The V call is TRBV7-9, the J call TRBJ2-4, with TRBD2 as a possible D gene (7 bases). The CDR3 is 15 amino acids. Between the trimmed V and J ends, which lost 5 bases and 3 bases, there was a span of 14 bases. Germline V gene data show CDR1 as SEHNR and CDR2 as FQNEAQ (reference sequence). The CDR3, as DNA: TGTGCCAGCAGCGAGGGGGAGGGCGGCAAAAACATTCAGTACTTC. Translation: CASSEGEGGKNIQYF.

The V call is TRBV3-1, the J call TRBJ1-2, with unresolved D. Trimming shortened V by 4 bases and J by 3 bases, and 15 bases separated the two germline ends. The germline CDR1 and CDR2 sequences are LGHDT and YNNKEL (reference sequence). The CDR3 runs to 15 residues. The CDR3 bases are TGTGCCAGCAGCCTCTACGGGTCTGAAGACTATGGCTACACCTTC. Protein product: CASSLYGSEDYGYTF.

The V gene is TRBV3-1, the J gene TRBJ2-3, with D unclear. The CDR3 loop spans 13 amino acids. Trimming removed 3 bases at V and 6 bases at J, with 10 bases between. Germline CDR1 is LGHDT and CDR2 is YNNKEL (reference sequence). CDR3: CASSQPPVDTQYF. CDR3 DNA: TGTGCCAGCAGCCAGCCACCGGTGGATACGCAGTATTTT.

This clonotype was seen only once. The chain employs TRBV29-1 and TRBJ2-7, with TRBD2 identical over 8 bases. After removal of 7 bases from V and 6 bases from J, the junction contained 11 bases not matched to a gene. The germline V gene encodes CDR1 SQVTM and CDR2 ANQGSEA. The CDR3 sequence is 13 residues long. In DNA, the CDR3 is TGCAGCGGGCGGCCTAGCGGGTCGCTCGAGCAGTACTTC. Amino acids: CSGRPSGSLEQYF.

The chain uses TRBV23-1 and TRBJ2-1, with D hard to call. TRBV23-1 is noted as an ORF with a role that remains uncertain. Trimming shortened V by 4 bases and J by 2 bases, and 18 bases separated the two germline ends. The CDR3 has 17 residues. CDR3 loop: CASSPPRSRLPYNEQFF. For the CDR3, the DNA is TGCGCCAGCAGTCCTCCCCGATCCAGGCTACCCTACAATGAGCAGTTCTTC.

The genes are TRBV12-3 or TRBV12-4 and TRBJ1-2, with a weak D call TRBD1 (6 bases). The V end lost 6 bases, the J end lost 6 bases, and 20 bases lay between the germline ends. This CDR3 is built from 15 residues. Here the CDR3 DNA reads TGTGCCAGCAGGGAAGGACAGCTGCCTTTTGATGGCTACACCTTC. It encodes CASREGQLPFDGYTF.

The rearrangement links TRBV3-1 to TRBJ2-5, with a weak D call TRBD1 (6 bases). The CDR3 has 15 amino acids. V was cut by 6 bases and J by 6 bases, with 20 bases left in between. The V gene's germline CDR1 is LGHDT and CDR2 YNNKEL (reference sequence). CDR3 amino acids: CASRPSTGRSQTQYF. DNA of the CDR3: TGTGCCAGCAGACCCTCAACAGGGAGATCACAGACCCAGTACTTC.